The present entry profiles one TCR beta chain with its context. This record belongs to a study of OX40 agonist ivuxolimab in advanced cancers. The method was immunoSEQ multiplex PCR; TCRdb's version includes in-frame clones alone and lacks a portion of them. Counted here are roughly 90,000 clones, under 95% occurring once; the ten biggest clones make up 8.7%. CDR3 length equals 15 residues. After removal of 1 base from V and 2 bases from J, the junction contained 5 bases not matched to a gene. Per germline, CDR1 MNHNS and CDR2 SASEGT. The sample here was CD4+ or CD8+ T cells sorted from blood, taken in a trial of the OX40 agonist ivuxolimab. The source of this sequence is an adult with an advanced solid tumor such as melanoma, head and neck, liver or kidney cancer. J is TRBJ2-7 and V is TRBV6-1; 7 bases are shared with TRBD2. The CDR3 loop reads CASSEDGGSPYEQYF. The CDR3 DNA reads TGTGCCAGCAGTGAAGATGGCGGGAGTCCCTACGAGCAGTACTTC.